Shown below are 24 T cell receptor beta chains from a single sample sequenced in a study of response to subunit inactivated influenza vaccine. TCRdb analysed the RT-PCR reads with MiXCR anew, one entry per CDR3 protein. The profile shows roughly 670,000 distinct CDR3 sequences, 12% to 15% of them singletons. Sequencing was performed on PBMCs from blood, taken approximately 15 days before vaccination. These receptors were collected from a man over 45 who received an inactivated influenza vaccine.

The rearrangement joins TRBV12-3 or TRBV12-4 to TRBJ1-5, with 8 nucleotides matching TRBD1. CDR3 size: 14 residues. V lost 6 bases and J lost 5; bases outside the gene matches: 6. In DNA form, the CDR3 reads TGTGCCAGCAGCCCCTTACAGGGGGATCAGCCCCAGCATTTT. Translation gives CASSPLQGDQPQHF.

In its sample, this clonotype was seen a few times. J is TRBJ1-1 and V is TRBV20-1; the D gene is possibly TRBD1 (5 bases). The germline V gene has CDR1 DFQATT and CDR2 SNEGSKA (reference sequence). V lost 0 bases to trimming and J lost 1 base, with 9 bases between them. The CDR3 contains 14 residues. The CDR3 protein is CSAREGTANTEAFF. The DNA for the CDR3 is TGCAGTGCTAGAGAGGGGACGGCGAACACTGAAGCTTTCTTT.

This chain connects TRBV12-3 or TRBV12-4 to TRBJ1-3; unclear D gene. The V end was cut by 1 base, the J end by 0 bases, with 13 bases between. This CDR3 is built from 17 residues. CDR3 DNA sequence: TGTGCCAGCAGTTTAGGACGTACTCGAGCCTCTGGAAACACCATATATTTT. Its protein product is CASSLGRTRASGNTIYF.

The sample holds many counts of this clonotype. The chain joins TRBV12-3 or TRBV12-4 to TRBJ2-7, with no clear D. The CDR3 is 12 residues long. Trimming shortened V by 3 bases and J by 6 bases, and 9 bases separated the two germline ends. The CDR3 loop reads CASSLVPFEQYF. CDR3 DNA sequence: TGTGCCAGCAGTTTGGTTCCATTCGAGCAGTACTTC.

J is TRBJ2-5 and V is TRBV28, with D perhaps assigned TRBD1 or TRBD2 (7 bases each). CDR1 and CDR2 from the germline V gene are MDHEN and SYDVKM. This CDR3 has 16 amino acids. V lost 6 bases and J 5 bases, leaving 22 bases between the germline ends. The CDR3 coding sequence is TGTGCCAGCAGCCTTGGCCCAGGGGGGGTAATGGAGACCCAGTACTTC. Translating it yields CASSLGPGGVMETQYF.

This clonotype has ten or more counts. This rearrangement joins TRBV28 to TRBJ2-5; no reliable D call. V lost 6 bases and J 1 base, leaving 3 bases between the germline ends. The germline V gene encodes CDR1 MDHEN and CDR2 SYDVKM. This CDR3 spans 11 amino acids. The CDR3 spells CASSTQETQYF. DNA of the CDR3: TGTGCCAGCAGCACCCAAGAGACCCAGTACTTC. Combining the CDR3 with reference TRBV28 and TRBJ2-5 gives the whole variable domain DVKVTQSSRYLVKRTGEKVFLECVQDMDHENMFWYRQDPGLGLRLIYFSYDVKMKEKGDIPEGYSVSREKKERFSLILESASTNQTSMYLCASSTQETQYFGPGTRLLVL.

This clonotype was seen a handful of times. V and J are TRBV4-2 and TRBJ1-5; D might be TRBD1 (5 bases). V shed 1 base and J shed 2 bases, with 12 bases lying between them. The CDR3 sequence is 16 residues long. CDR1 is LGHNA, CDR2 YNFKEQ, per germline. For the CDR3, the DNA is TGTGCCAGCAGCCAAGTTGGCAGGGATGGCAATCAGCCCCAGCATTTT. Amino acid sequence: CASSQVGRDGNQPQHF.

This clonotype was found a few times. This sequence joins TRBV6-5 and TRBJ2-2; D is unclear. The CDR3 runs 15 residues. The V gene lost 3 bases and the J gene lost 0 bases, with 8 bases spanning the gap. The V gene's germline CDR1 is MNHEY and CDR2 SVGAGI. The DNA for the CDR3 is TGTGCCAGCAGTTATCGGTGGCCGAACACCGGGGAGCTGTTTTTT. It translates to CASSYRWPNTGELFF.

This clonotype was observed a few times. V and J are TRBV5-5 and TRBJ2-7; D unclear. V was shortened by 4 bases and J by 4 bases, with 9 bases between the two germline ends. The germline V gene has CDR1 SGHKS and CDR2 YYEKEE (reference sequence). The CDR3 totals 12 residues. The CDR3 DNA follows: TGTGCCAGCAGCATGTCTCTATACGAGCAGTACTTC. Translated: CASSMSLYEQYF.

The rearrangement uses TRBV9 and TRBJ2-4, with 7 nucleotides matching TRBD1. The V gene end was trimmed by 3 bases and the J gene end by 2 bases; junction bases not matched to a gene: 5. The germline V gene encodes CDR1 SGDLS and CDR2 YYNGEE. This CDR3 region has 15 residues. Here the CDR3 reads CASSETTGPKNIQYF. The CDR3 coding sequence is TGTGCCAGCAGCGAGACGACAGGGCCCAAAAACATTCAGTACTTC.

This clonotype has more than one count but fewer than ten. The genes are TRBV20-1 and TRBJ2-5; tentatively, D is TRBD2 (5 bases). The V end was cut by 6 bases, the J end by 4 bases, with 21 bases between. The CDR3 is 15 amino acids. The germline V gene has CDR1 DFQATT and CDR2 SNEGSKA (reference sequence). The CDR3 DNA reads TGCAGTGCCCCCGTACCTTACCGCGCGGGAGAGACCCAGTACTTC. It translates to CSAPVPYRAGETQYF.

Many counts were recorded for this clonotype. The V and J genes are TRBV12-3 or TRBV12-4 and TRBJ2-3, with 8 positions matching TRBD2. V dropped 7 bases and J dropped 3; count of bases not matched to a gene: 9. The CDR3 consists of 15 residues. This chain's CDR3 is CASILLAGKTDTQYF. In DNA, the CDR3 is TGTGCCAGCATCCTATTAGCGGGGAAGACAGATACGCAGTATTTT.

V is TRBV20-1 and J is TRBJ2-1, with TRBD1 identical over 7 bases. The CDR3 covers 16 residues. V dropped 3 bases and J dropped 3; count of bases not matched to a gene: 11. From germline, CDR1 is DFQATT and CDR2 SNEGSKA (reference sequence). CDR3 in amino acids: CSARGLTGAFYNEQFF. The CDR3 DNA reads as TGCAGTGCTAGGGGGCTTACAGGGGCGTTCTACAATGAGCAGTTCTTC.

In its sample, this clonotype was seen a few times. The chain couples TRBV6-1 to TRBJ2-5; 7 bases line up with TRBD1. The CDR3 spans 13 residues. Germline V gives CDR1 MNHNS, CDR2 SASEGT. V gave up 5 bases and J gave up 1 base; unmatched junction bases: 1. The CDR3 is CASSKGAQETQYF. CDR3 DNA sequence: TGTGCCAGCAGTAAGGGGGCCCAAGAGACCCAGTACTTC.

The rearrangement joins TRBV21-1 to TRBJ2-4; TRBD2 reflects the table's D call only, with no check against the DNA. TRBV21-1 is a listed pseudogene. This CDR3 has 15 amino acids. For the CDR3, the DNA is TGCGCCAGCAGCAAACGTGCGGGAGAATTTACCATTCAGTACTTC. It specifies CASSKRAGEFTIQYF.

This clonotype was picked up a small number of times. The rearrangement joins TRBV3-1 to TRBJ2-7, with TRBD1 matching 7 bases. V shed 3 bases and J 9 bases; nucleotides not matched to a gene: 5. CDR3 length equals 12 residues. Germline V CDR1 and CDR2: LGHDT, YNNKEL (reference sequence). CDR3 nucleotides: TGTGCCAGCAGCCATCAGGGGGACGCGCAGTACTTC. Its protein product is CASSHQGDAQYF.

This clonotype was found many times. The chain has TRBV10-3 and TRBJ2-3; D is undetermined. CDR3 length: 13 residues. Deletions cut 2 bases from V and 4 bases from J, with 7 bases between. Germline-derived CDR1 and CDR2 are ENHRY and SYGVKD. CDR3 in DNA: TGTGCCATCAGTGAGGGCGGTGCAGATACGCAGTATTTT. Protein product: CAISEGGADTQYF.

Many counts were recorded for this clonotype. This chain uses TRBV12-3 or TRBV12-4 with TRBJ1-4, with D possibly TRBD1 on 5 matching bases. This CDR3 comprises 14 residues. Trimming shortened V by 6 bases and J by 4 bases, and 12 bases separated the two germline ends. The CDR3: CASRVGDGNEKLFF. CDR3 DNA sequence: TGTGCCAGCAGGGTTGGGGACGGTAATGAAAAACTGTTTTTT.

The chain links TRBV5-1 to TRBJ1-5; possible D gene TRBD1, 6 bases. This CDR3 comprises 15 residues. The V end was cut by 4 bases, the J end by 4 bases, with 15 bases between. Per the germline V gene, CDR1 is SGHRS and CDR2 is YFSETQ. The CDR3 sequence is CASSAGAGENQPQHF. In DNA form, the CDR3 reads TGCGCCAGCAGCGCTGGTGCAGGGGAAAATCAGCCCCAGCATTTT. The whole variable domain, remainder taken from reference TRBV5-1 and TRBJ1-5, is KAGVTQTPRYLIKTRGQQVTLSCSPISGHRSVSWYQQTPGQGLQFLFEYFSETQRNKGNFPGRFSGRQFSNSRSEMNVSTLELGDSALYLCASSAGAGENQPQHFGDGTRLSIL.

The chain links TRBV14 to TRBJ2-1, with TRBD1 matching over 10 bases. V was pared by 4 bases and J by 7 bases, with 10 bases of the junction left unmatched. The CDR3 has 16 residues. CDR1 is SGHDN, CDR2 FVKESK, per germline. The CDR3 coding sequence is TGTGCCAGCAGCCCCCTCCGACAGGGGGCGCGGAATGAGCAGTTCTTC. Translating gives CASSPLRQGARNEQFF.

There are many counts of this clonotype. The chain joins TRBV7-2 to TRBJ2-2; the D is unclear. The CDR3 is made up of 13 amino acids. Deletions cut 3 bases from V and 6 bases from J, with 8 bases between. Germline V gene lookup returns CDR1 SGHTA and CDR2 FQGNSA. CDR3 amino acids: CASSFPPSGELFF. Written as DNA, the CDR3 is TGTGCCAGCAGCTTCCCGCCCTCCGGGGAGCTGTTTTTT.

The chain couples TRBV24-1 to TRBJ2-5; tentatively, D is TRBD1 (6 bases). The CDR3 totals 14 residues. CDR1 and CDR2 from the germline V gene are KGHDR and SFDVKD. V was trimmed by 4 bases and J by 2 bases, leaving 10 bases between them. CDR3 protein: CATSEPTGQETQYF. In nucleotides, the CDR3 is TGTGCCACCAGTGAGCCGACAGGACAAGAGACCCAGTACTTC.

In its sample, this clonotype was seen many times. The chain is built from TRBV29-1 and TRBJ2-5; no clear D. From germline, CDR1 is SQVTM and CDR2 ANQGSEA. CDR3 length equals 13 residues. V gave up 3 bases and J gave up 4 bases, with 12 bases separating them. The CDR3 reads CSVEWPALETQYF. CDR3 nucleotides: TGCAGCGTTGAGTGGCCGGCGTTAGAGACCCAGTACTTC.

In this sample, this clonotype turned up a few times. The rearrangement uses TRBV6-2 or TRBV6-3 and TRBJ2-7, with D uncertain. The CDR3 covers 15 residues. The germline V and J ends were trimmed by 2 bases and 0 bases, with 11 bases remaining between them. Per the germline V gene, CDR1 is MNHEY and CDR2 is SVGEGT. The CDR3 loop is CASSYVVRFSYEQYF. The CDR3 region has the DNA TGTGCCAGCAGTTACGTCGTCAGATTCTCCTACGAGCAGTACTTC.